The rows below give T cell receptor beta chains drawn from one sample of a study of cytomegalovirus exposure and HLA in healthy donors. The repertoire was sequenced with immunoSEQ multiplex PCR; TCRdb's copy has only in-frame clones and lacks some. The sample holds over 55,000 clones, 85% to 90% seen once. The sequencing sample was made of PBMCs. The receptors derive from a woman younger than 45 in good health and CMV-seropositive. Each CDR3 is given with its conserved first and last residue. The order of the fields is clone size, J gene, V gene, D gene, CDR3 DNA, CDR3 protein. The D gene is left open where the match is weak. Not every row has a clone size; where given, it reads once, few, many or a size class.

abundance: -
j_gene: TRBJ1-1
v_gene: TRBV9
d_gene: -
CDR3nt: TGTGCCAGCAGCCCCTCCGCGTCGGTGGTATTGAACACTGAAGCTTTCTTT
CDR3aa: CASSPSASVVLNTEAFF

abundance: -
j_gene: TRBJ1-4
v_gene: TRBV9
d_gene: -
CDR3nt: TGTGCCAGCAGCGTATTCCAGGGAGGTGGAGAAAAACTGTTTTTT
CDR3aa: CASSVFQGGGEKLFF

abundance: once
j_gene: TRBJ2-1
v_gene: TRBV4-1
d_gene: TRBD2
CDR3nt: TGCGCCAGCAGCCAAGTGCAGGCTAGCGGGATCCTACATAGGCCCGATGAGCAGTTCTTC
CDR3aa: CASSQVQASGILHRPDEQFF

abundance: -
j_gene: TRBJ1-5
v_gene: TRBV6-6
d_gene: -
CDR3nt: TGTGCCAGCAGTTTAGGTATGGGGGGGCGAGATCAGCCCCAGCATTTT
CDR3aa: CASSLGMGGRDQPQHF

abundance: once
j_gene: TRBJ1-4
v_gene: TRBV25-1
d_gene: -
CDR3nt: TGTGCCAGCAGTGAGATTCAGAGGGCCGGTTGGGAAAAACTGTTTTTT
CDR3aa: CASSEIQRAGWEKLFF

abundance: -
j_gene: TRBJ2-5
v_gene: TRBV28
d_gene: TRBD2
CDR3nt: TGTGCCAGCAGTTTACGGCCACTCGCGGGGGAGCAGTACTTC
CDR3aa: CASSLRPLAGEQYF

abundance: -
j_gene: TRBJ2-3
v_gene: TRBV5-1
d_gene: TRBD2
CDR3nt: TGCGCCAGCAGCATACTAGCGGGAGCAGATACGCAGTATTTT
CDR3aa: CASSILAGADTQYF

abundance: few
j_gene: TRBJ2-1
v_gene: TRBV5-4
d_gene: -
CDR3nt: TGTGCCAGCAGCTTCTCGGGAGAGGAGTTCTTC
CDR3aa: CASSFSGEEFF

abundance: -
j_gene: TRBJ2-1
v_gene: TRBV2
d_gene: TRBD2
CDR3nt: TGTGCCAGCAGTGAAAGGGCTGCGGGAGGTCTCAATGAGCAGTTCTTC
CDR3aa: CASSERAAGGLNEQFF

abundance: few
j_gene: TRBJ1-1
v_gene: TRBV5-1
d_gene: TRBD1
CDR3nt: TGCGCCAGCTCCCGGTTTCCGGGACAGGGGGAGACTGAAGCTTTCTTT
CDR3aa: CASSRFPGQGETEAFF

abundance: -
j_gene: TRBJ2-2
v_gene: TRBV5-1
d_gene: -
CDR3nt: TGCGCCAGCAGCTGGGTTGGGGCGAGCGGGGAGCTGTTTTTT
CDR3aa: CASSWVGASGELFF

abundance: -
j_gene: TRBJ2-7
v_gene: TRBV29-1
d_gene: -
CDR3nt: TGCAGCGTCGACAGGGAGCAGTACTTC
CDR3aa: CSVDREQYF

abundance: once
j_gene: TRBJ1-2
v_gene: TRBV19
d_gene: -
CDR3nt: TGTGCCAGTAGTATATCAGGACTCTATGGCTACACCTTC
CDR3aa: CASSISGLYGYTF

abundance: -
j_gene: TRBJ2-3
v_gene: TRBV6-1
d_gene: -
CDR3nt: TGTGCCAGCTATAGGGACACCACAGATACGCAGTATTTT
CDR3aa: CASYRDTTDTQYF

abundance: -
j_gene: TRBJ1-2
v_gene: TRBV5-4
d_gene: TRBD1
CDR3nt: TGTGCCAGCAGCCACGGAAGCCTCGGACTACAGGGGAACTATGGCTACACCTTT
CDR3aa: CASSHGSLGLQGNYGYTF

abundance: -
j_gene: TRBJ2-2
v_gene: TRBV14
d_gene: TRBD2
CDR3nt: TGTGCCAGCAGCCAAGAGGCGGGACTAGCGGGGGCCACCGGGGAGCTGTTTTTT
CDR3aa: CASSQEAGLAGATGELFF

abundance: -
j_gene: TRBJ2-7
v_gene: TRBV27
d_gene: TRBD1
CDR3nt: TGTGCCAGCAGTTTGTCCGGGACAGGGTTCGTCTACGAGCAGTACTTC
CDR3aa: CASSLSGTGFVYEQYF

abundance: once
j_gene: TRBJ1-1
v_gene: TRBV28
d_gene: -
CDR3nt: TGTGCCAGCAGACCCCCGCATTCAGGGGCGACTGAAGCTTTCTTT
CDR3aa: CASRPPHSGATEAFF

abundance: -
j_gene: TRBJ1-1
v_gene: TRBV27
d_gene: -
CDR3nt: TGTGCCAGCAGTATGACAGTGAACACTGAAGCTTTCTTT
CDR3aa: CASSMTVNTEAFF

abundance: -
j_gene: TRBJ2-1
v_gene: TRBV5-8
d_gene: TRBD2
CDR3nt: TGTGCCAGCAGCTTGGGGGGACTAGCGGGAGTTCGTCCCTACAATGAGCAGTTCTTC
CDR3aa: CASSLGGLAGVRPYNEQFF

abundance: -
j_gene: TRBJ2-5
v_gene: TRBV30
d_gene: -
CDR3nt: TGTGCCTGGAGTGGATCCGGGGGAGAGACCCAGTACTTC
CDR3aa: CAWSGSGGETQYF

abundance: -
j_gene: TRBJ2-7
v_gene: TRBV7-9
d_gene: TRBD1
CDR3nt: TGTGCCAGCAGCCCCCGACAGGGGGCATACGAGCAGTACTTC
CDR3aa: CASSPRQGAYEQYF

abundance: -
j_gene: TRBJ2-2
v_gene: TRBV12-5
d_gene: TRBD1
CDR3nt: TGTGCTAGTGGTTTCGGACAGGGTAACACCGGGGAGCTGTTTTTT
CDR3aa: CASGFGQGNTGELFF

abundance: -
j_gene: TRBJ2-1
v_gene: TRBV5-1
d_gene: TRBD2
CDR3nt: TGCGCCAGCAGCGCAGGGACTAGCGGTAATGAGCAGTTCTTC
CDR3aa: CASSAGTSGNEQFF

abundance: -
j_gene: TRBJ1-5
v_gene: TRBV6-1
d_gene: TRBD1
CDR3nt: TGTGCCAGCAGTGAAGTCAGGGGGGCGGATCAGCCCCAGCATTTT
CDR3aa: CASSEVRGADQPQHF

abundance: -
j_gene: TRBJ2-5
v_gene: TRBV7-9
d_gene: TRBD2
CDR3nt: TGTGCCACCGGGACCGGTGGACTAGCGGGAGAGGAGACCCAGTACTTC
CDR3aa: CATGTGGLAGEETQYF

abundance: -
j_gene: TRBJ2-7
v_gene: TRBV5-4
d_gene: -
CDR3nt: TGTGCCAGCAGCACGGCGACGCGGAGCTCCTACGAGCAGTACTTC
CDR3aa: CASSTATRSSYEQYF

abundance: few
j_gene: TRBJ1-5
v_gene: TRBV19
d_gene: TRBD1
CDR3nt: TGTGCCAGTAGTGCCCGGGACAGACTTAGCAATCAGCCCCAGCATTTT
CDR3aa: CASSARDRLSNQPQHF

abundance: -
j_gene: TRBJ2-7
v_gene: TRBV2
d_gene: -
CDR3nt: TGTGCCAGCATTAGACAGAGCTCCTACGAGCAGTACTTC
CDR3aa: CASIRQSSYEQYF

abundance: -
j_gene: TRBJ2-1
v_gene: TRBV28
d_gene: TRBD2
CDR3nt: TGTGCCAGCAGTCCTGCGGGAGGTGCCAGCAATGAGCAGTTCTTC
CDR3aa: CASSPAGGASNEQFF

abundance: -
j_gene: TRBJ2-3
v_gene: TRBV6-5
d_gene: TRBD1
CDR3nt: TGTGCCAGCAGTATGGACAGGGTAGGGGCAGATACGCAGTATTTT
CDR3aa: CASSMDRVGADTQYF

abundance: -
j_gene: TRBJ1-6
v_gene: TRBV7-9
d_gene: -
CDR3nt: TGTGCCAGCAGCTTAGGGGAGTATAATTCACCCCTCCACTTT
CDR3aa: CASSLGEYNSPLHF

abundance: -
j_gene: TRBJ2-5
v_gene: TRBV5-1
d_gene: TRBD2
CDR3nt: TGCGCCAGCAGCGCGGGGAGGGGTATGACGGAGACCCAGTACTTC
CDR3aa: CASSAGRGMTETQYF

abundance: -
j_gene: TRBJ1-2
v_gene: TRBV2
d_gene: -
CDR3nt: TGTGCCAGCAGCCAGGGAAACTATGGCTACACCTTC
CDR3aa: CASSQGNYGYTF

abundance: -
j_gene: TRBJ1-1
v_gene: TRBV10-2
d_gene: -
CDR3nt: TGCGCCAGCAGTGATATCCTCACTGAAGCTTTCTTT
CDR3aa: CASSDILTEAFF

abundance: -
j_gene: TRBJ2-7
v_gene: TRBV21-1
d_gene: -
CDR3nt: TGTGCCAGCAGCAAAGCTAACAGGGGGAGCTCCTACGAGCAGTACTTC
CDR3aa: CASSKANRGSSYEQYF

abundance: once
j_gene: TRBJ1-2
v_gene: TRBV28
d_gene: -
CDR3nt: TGTGCCACCGAACAGGGTTTAGAAGGCTACACCTTC
CDR3aa: CATEQGLEGYTF

abundance: -
j_gene: TRBJ1-5
v_gene: TRBV19
d_gene: TRBD1
CDR3nt: TGTGCCAGTAGTGCTCCGGGACAGATAAGTTATAGCAATCAGCCCCAGCATTTT
CDR3aa: CASSAPGQISYSNQPQHF

abundance: -
j_gene: TRBJ2-2
v_gene: TRBV9
d_gene: TRBD2
CDR3nt: TGTGCCAGCAGCCTAACATCACTAGCGGGAGTTATCGGGGAGCTGTTTTTT
CDR3aa: CASSLTSLAGVIGELFF

abundance: -
j_gene: TRBJ1-1
v_gene: TRBV7-9
d_gene: -
CDR3nt: TGTGCCAGCAGCTTAGTGGGGGGGAACACTGAAGCTTTCTTT
CDR3aa: CASSLVGGNTEAFF

abundance: -
j_gene: TRBJ2-7
v_gene: TRBV25-1
d_gene: TRBD1
CDR3nt: TGTGCCAGCAGTGCCAGACAGGGTCGCGAGCAGTACTTC
CDR3aa: CASSARQGREQYF

abundance: -
j_gene: TRBJ2-2
v_gene: TRBV28
d_gene: -
CDR3nt: TGTGCCAGCAGTTTAGGAGGGAACACCGGGGAGCTGTTTTTT
CDR3aa: CASSLGGNTGELFF

abundance: -
j_gene: TRBJ2-3
v_gene: TRBV18
d_gene: -
CDR3nt: TGTGCCAGCTCTCATACGAGTGGGCAAGATACGCAGTATTTT
CDR3aa: CASSHTSGQDTQYF

abundance: -
j_gene: TRBJ2-1
v_gene: TRBV10-2
d_gene: TRBD2
CDR3nt: TGCGCCAGCATCGGGACTAGCGGGAGACGGGATGAGCAGTTCTTC
CDR3aa: CASIGTSGRRDEQFF

abundance: -
j_gene: TRBJ1-1
v_gene: TRBV7-9
d_gene: TRBD1
CDR3nt: TGTGCCAGCAGCCGACAGGGGCCGAACACTGAAGCTTTCTTT
CDR3aa: CASSRQGPNTEAFF

abundance: once
j_gene: TRBJ2-1
v_gene: TRBV19
d_gene: TRBD1
CDR3nt: TGTGCCAGTACCGCAGGGACAGGGGCTGGATATGAGCAGTTCTTC
CDR3aa: CASTAGTGAGYEQFF

abundance: few
j_gene: TRBJ1-2
v_gene: TRBV27
d_gene: -
CDR3nt: TGTGCCAGTAGTGAAAGACAGGACAGCTATGGCTACACCTTC
CDR3aa: CASSERQDSYGYTF

abundance: -
j_gene: TRBJ2-5
v_gene: TRBV7-7
d_gene: -
CDR3nt: TGTGCCAGCAGCTTAACTCGGGGATGGGAGACCCAGTACTTC
CDR3aa: CASSLTRGWETQYF

abundance: -
j_gene: TRBJ2-5
v_gene: TRBV19
d_gene: TRBD1
CDR3nt: TGTGCCAGTAGTATAGACAAAGGGGACAGTCTAGAGACCCAGTACTTC
CDR3aa: CASSIDKGDSLETQYF

abundance: -
j_gene: TRBJ1-2
v_gene: TRBV14
d_gene: -
CDR3nt: TGTGCCAGCAGCGACGGGTCCAGGGGATGGGAAGGCTACACCTTC
CDR3aa: CASSDGSRGWEGYTF

abundance: once
j_gene: TRBJ2-1
v_gene: TRBV2
d_gene: TRBD1
CDR3nt: TGTGCCGTACACAGGGGTAACACCTACAATGAGCAGTTCTTC
CDR3aa: CAVHRGNTYNEQFF

abundance: -
j_gene: TRBJ2-6
v_gene: TRBV10-1
d_gene: -
CDR3nt: TGCGCCAGCAGTTCCCACTCTGGGGCCAACGTCCTGACTTTC
CDR3aa: CASSSHSGANVLTF

abundance: -
j_gene: TRBJ2-6
v_gene: TRBV7-9
d_gene: -
CDR3nt: TGTGCCAGCAGCCCCCCTAGGAGCTCTGGGGCCAACGTCCTGACTTTC
CDR3aa: CASSPPRSSGANVLTF

abundance: -
j_gene: TRBJ2-5
v_gene: TRBV11-2
d_gene: TRBD2
CDR3nt: TGTGCCAGCAGCTTAGGCATCGCAGCGGGGCAAGAGACCCAGTACTTC
CDR3aa: CASSLGIAAGQETQYF

abundance: -
j_gene: TRBJ1-3
v_gene: TRBV5-1
d_gene: TRBD1
CDR3nt: TGCGCCAGCAGCATAAGGACAGGGGAAGGCACCATATATTTT
CDR3aa: CASSIRTGEGTIYF